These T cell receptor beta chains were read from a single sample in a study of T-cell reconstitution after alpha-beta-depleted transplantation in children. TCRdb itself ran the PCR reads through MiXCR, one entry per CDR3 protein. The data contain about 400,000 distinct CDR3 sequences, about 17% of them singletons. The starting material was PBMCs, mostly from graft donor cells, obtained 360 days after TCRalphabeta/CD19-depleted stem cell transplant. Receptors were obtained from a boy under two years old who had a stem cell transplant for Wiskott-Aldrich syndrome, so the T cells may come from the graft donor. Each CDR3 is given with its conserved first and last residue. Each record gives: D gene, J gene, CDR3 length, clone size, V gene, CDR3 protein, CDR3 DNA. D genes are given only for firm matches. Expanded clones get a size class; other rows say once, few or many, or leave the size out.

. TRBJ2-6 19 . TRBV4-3 CASSQGGYRARAGANVLTF TGCGCCAGCAGCCAAGGGGGGTATAGGGCTAGAGCTGGGGCCAACGTCCTGACTTTC
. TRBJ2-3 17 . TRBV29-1 CSVAEPGLPGTTDTQYF TGCAGCGTAGCAGAGCCGGGACTCCCAGGGACCACAGATACGCAGTATTTT
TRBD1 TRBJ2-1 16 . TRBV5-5 CASSFLRGRSYNEQFF TGTGCCAGCAGCTTTCTCAGGGGGCGTTCCTACAATGAGCAGTTCTTC
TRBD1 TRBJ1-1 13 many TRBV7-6 CASSTGIVTEAFF TGTGCCAGCTCGACAGGGATAGTCACTGAAGCTTTCTTT
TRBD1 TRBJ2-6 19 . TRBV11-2 CASSLGVGDRLSGANVLTF TGTGCCAGCAGCTTAGGTGTGGGGGACAGGCTCTCTGGGGCCAACGTCCTGACTTTC
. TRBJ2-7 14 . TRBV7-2 CASSLASGLDEQYF TGTGCCAGCAGCTTAGCGTCAGGGCTCGACGAGCAGTACTTC
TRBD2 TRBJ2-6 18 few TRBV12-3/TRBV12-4 CASSPRGLAGSGANVLTF TGTGCCAGCAGTCCCCGCGGACTAGCGGGCTCTGGGGCCAACGTCCTGACTTTC
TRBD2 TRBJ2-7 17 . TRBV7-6 CASSSGGGASGRDEQYF TGTGCCAGCAGCTCCGGCGGGGGGGCTAGCGGACGGGACGAGCAGTACTTC
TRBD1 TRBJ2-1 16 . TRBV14 CASSLGDRGFYNEQFF TGTGCCAGCAGCCTTGGTGACAGGGGATTCTACAATGAGCAGTTCTTC
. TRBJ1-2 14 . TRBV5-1 CASSFRTRNYGYTF TGCGCCAGCAGCTTCCGGACACGGAACTATGGCTACACCTTC
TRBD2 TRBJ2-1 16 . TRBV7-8 CASSSLRAGGNNEQFF TGTGCCAGCAGCTCCCTGAGGGCGGGAGGGAACAATGAGCAGTTCTTC
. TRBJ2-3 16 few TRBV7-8 CASSPLGLLGADTQYF TGTGCCAGCAGCCCCCTAGGTTTGCTGGGGGCAGATACGCAGTATTTT
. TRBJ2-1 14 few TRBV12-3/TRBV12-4 CASREPGPRNEQFF TGTGCCAGCAGAGAACCGGGACCAAGAAATGAGCAGTTCTTC
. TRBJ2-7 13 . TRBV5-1 CASSFGPLGEQYF TGCGCCAGCAGCTTTGGCCCACTCGGCGAGCAGTACTTC
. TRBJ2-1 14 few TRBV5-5 CASSLLWGENEQFF TGTGCCAGCAGCTTGTTGTGGGGGGAAAATGAGCAGTTCTTC
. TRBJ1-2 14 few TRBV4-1 CASSAPTGGYGYTF TGCGCCAGCAGCGCCCCGACAGGAGGCTATGGCTACACCTTC
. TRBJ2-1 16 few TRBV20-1 CSAASEAFIAYNEQFF TGCAGTGCAGCTAGCGAAGCTTTTATAGCCTACAATGAGCAGTTCTTC
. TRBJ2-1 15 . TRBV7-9 CASSLASGTYNVQFF TGTGCCAGCAGCTTAGCGTCCGGGACATACAATGTGCAGTTCTTC
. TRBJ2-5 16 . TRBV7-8 CASQRLKGPQGETQYF TGTGCCAGCCAACGACTAAAAGGACCCCAGGGGGAGACCCAGTACTTC
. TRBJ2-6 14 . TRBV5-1 CASSSHSGANVLTF TGCGCCAGCAGCTCGCATTCTGGGGCCAACGTCCTGACTTTC
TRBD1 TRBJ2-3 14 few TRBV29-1 CSAKKGQGSDTQYF TGCAGCGCAAAAAAGGGACAGGGGAGTGATACGCAGTATTTT
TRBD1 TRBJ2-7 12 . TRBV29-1 CSVGTGVYEQYF TGCAGCGTGGGGACAGGGGTGTACGAGCAGTACTTC
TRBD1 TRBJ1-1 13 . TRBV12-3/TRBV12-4 CASSSKQGVKAFF TGTGCCAGCAGTTCCAAGCAGGGGGTGAAAGCTTTCTTT
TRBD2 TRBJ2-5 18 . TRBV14 CASSQERDLAGVRETQYF TGTGCCAGCAGCCAAGAGAGGGACCTAGCGGGAGTACGGGAGACCCAGTACTTC
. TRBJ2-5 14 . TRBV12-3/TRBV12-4 CASSLGFLPETQYF TGTGCCAGCAGTTTAGGCTTTCTCCCAGAGACCCAGTACTTC
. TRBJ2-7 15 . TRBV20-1 CSASFGPTLSYEQYF TGCAGTGCTAGTTTTGGACCCACTCTCTCCTACGAGCAGTACTTC
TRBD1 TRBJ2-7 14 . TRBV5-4 CASSLGTGMSEQYF TGTGCCAGCAGCTTGGGGACAGGGATGAGCGAGCAGTACTTC
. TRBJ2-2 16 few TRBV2 CASSDVRRSGTGELFF TGTGCCAGCAGTGATGTACGCAGGTCTGGCACCGGGGAGCTGTTTTTT
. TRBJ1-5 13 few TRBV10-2 CASWTAGRGPQHF TGCGCCAGCTGGACAGCTGGCCGGGGGCCCCAGCATTTT
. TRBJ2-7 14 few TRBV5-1 CASSFGDNSYEQYF TGCGCCAGCAGCTTTGGAGACAACTCCTACGAGCAGTACTTC
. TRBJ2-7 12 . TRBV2 CASTRSQYEQYF TGTGCCAGCACCAGGTCCCAATACGAGCAGTACTTC
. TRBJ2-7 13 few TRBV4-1 CASSQGGIYEQYF TGCGCCAGCAGCCAAGGAGGGATCTACGAGCAGTACTTC
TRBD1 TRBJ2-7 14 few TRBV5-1 CASSSGTGRYEQYF TGCGCCAGCAGCTCCGGGACAGGGCGATACGAGCAGTACTTC
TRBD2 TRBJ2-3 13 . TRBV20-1 CSASAGGLDTQYF TGCAGTGCTAGCGCGGGAGGGCTAGATACGCAGTATTTT
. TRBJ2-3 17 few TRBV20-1 CSARSPSRKGSTDTQYF TGCAGTGCTAGATCCCCATCTCGAAAGGGTAGCACAGATACGCAGTATTTT
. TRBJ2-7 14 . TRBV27 CASSSRPDSREQYF TGTGCCAGCAGTTCACGTCCCGATTCAAGGGAGCAGTACTTC
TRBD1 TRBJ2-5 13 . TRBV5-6 CASTTGWQETQYF TGTGCCAGCACGACAGGGTGGCAAGAGACCCAGTACTTC
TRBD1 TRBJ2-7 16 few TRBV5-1 CASSPFRQGPVYEQYF TGCGCCAGCAGCCCCTTCCGACAGGGGCCTGTCTACGAGCAGTACTTC
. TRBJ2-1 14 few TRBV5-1 CASSFRDPRYEQFF TGCGCCAGCAGCTTCCGGGACCCCCGCTATGAGCAGTTCTTC
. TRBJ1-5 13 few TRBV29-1 CSVGRGFNQPQHF TGCAGCGTTGGCAGGGGCTTCAATCAGCCCCAGCATTTT
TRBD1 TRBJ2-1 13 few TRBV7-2 CASSSGQVNEQFF TGTGCCAGCAGCTCCGGACAGGTCAATGAGCAGTTCTTC
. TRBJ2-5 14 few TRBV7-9 CASSLSAGVLTQYF TGTGCCAGCAGCTTATCGGCAGGGGTCCTGACCCAGTACTTC
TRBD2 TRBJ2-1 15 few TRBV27 CASSSGTSGRNEQFF TGTGCCAGCAGTTCCGGGACTAGCGGGCGGAATGAGCAGTTCTTC
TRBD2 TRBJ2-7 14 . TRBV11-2 CASSLVSGRNEQYF TGTGCCAGCAGCTTAGTGAGCGGGAGAAACGAGCAGTACTTC
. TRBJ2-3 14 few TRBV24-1 CATSDWTVTDTQYF TGTGCCACCAGTGACTGGACAGTCACAGATACGCAGTATTTT
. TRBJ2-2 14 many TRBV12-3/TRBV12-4 CASSLQGTTGELFF TGTGCCAGCAGTTTGCAGGGGACCACCGGGGAGCTGTTTTTT
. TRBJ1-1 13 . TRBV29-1 CSVCGRMNTEAFF TGCAGCGTTTGCGGACGGATGAACACTGAAGCTTTCTTT
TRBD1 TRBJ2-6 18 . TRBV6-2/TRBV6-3 CASSYSVQGAKGANVLTF TGTGCCAGCAGTTACTCGGTACAGGGGGCGAAAGGGGCCAACGTCCTGACTTTC
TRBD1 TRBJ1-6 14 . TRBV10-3 CAISDGQGYSPLHF TGTGCCATCAGCGACGGACAGGGGTATTCACCCCTCCACTTT
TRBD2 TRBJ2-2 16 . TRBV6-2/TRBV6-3 CASSLGLAGVAGELFF TGTGCCAGCAGCCTTGGACTAGCGGGAGTTGCCGGGGAGCTGTTTTTT
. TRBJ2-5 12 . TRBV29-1 CSVLWGKETQYF TGCAGCGTTCTATGGGGGAAAGAGACCCAGTACTTC
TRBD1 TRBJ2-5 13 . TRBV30 CAWSAGQGQTQYF TGTGCCTGGAGTGCCGGACAGGGACAGACCCAGTACTTC
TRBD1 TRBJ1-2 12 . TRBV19 CATLGDSYGYTF TGTGCCACCCTGGGGGACAGCTATGGCTACACCTTC
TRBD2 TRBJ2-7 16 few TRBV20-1 CSARDGERGLSYEQYF TGCAGTGCTAGAGATGGGGAGCGGGGACTCTCCTACGAGCAGTACTTC
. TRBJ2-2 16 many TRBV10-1 CASSAMGRGNTGELFF TGCGCCAGCAGTGCAATGGGACGGGGGAACACCGGGGAGCTGTTTTTT